This entry lists 13 T cell receptor beta chains sequenced from one sample in a study of T cell changes during pregnancy in multiple sclerosis. Sequencing used immunoSEQ multiplex PCR; TCRdb keeps in-frame clones, though not all of them. The table lists 90,000 to 120,000 clones, just under 95% of them singletons. The source was peripheral blood, collected in the third trimester of pregnancy. These receptors were taken from a female donor in good health, enrolled as a control in a pregnancy study.

The chain combines TRBV6-5 with TRBJ1-1, with TRBD1 identical over 7 bases. CDR3 size: 15 residues. The V gene end was trimmed by 5 bases and the J gene end by 6 bases; junction bases not matched to a gene: 12. CDR1 MNHEY and CDR2 SVGAGI come from the germline V gene. The CDR3 spells CASSRDRVRAAEAFF. The CDR3 nucleotides read TGTGCCAGCAGTCGAGACAGGGTTCGGGCGGCTGAAGCTTTCTTT.

V gene TRBV5-1 combines with J gene TRBJ2-5, with 10 nucleotides matching TRBD1. Unmatched junction bases numbered 4, after V lost 0 bases and J lost 2 bases. The CDR3 contains 16 residues. Germline V gene lookup returns CDR1 SGHRS and CDR2 YFSETQ. Here the CDR3 reads CASSLEGQGIQETQYF. The CDR3 bases are TGCGCCAGCAGCTTGGAGGGACAGGGGATACAAGAGACCCAGTACTTC. Filled out from reference TRBV5-1 and TRBJ2-5, the complete variable domain reads KAGVTQTPRYLIKTRGQQVTLSCSPISGHRSVSWYQQTPGQGLQFLFEYFSETQRNKGNFPGRFSGRQFSNSRSEMNVSTLELGDSALYLCASSLEGQGIQETQYFGPGTRLLVL.

As DNA, the CDR3 is TGTGCCAGCAGCTTCTTAGGGGGATCCGGCACAGATACGCAGTATTTT. As protein: CASSFLGGSGTDTQYF. The V call is TRBV7-2, the J call TRBJ2-3; D possibly corresponds to TRBD1 (6 bases). Germline V gives CDR1 SGHTA, CDR2 FQGNSA. V shed 3 bases and J shed 1 base, with 14 bases lying between them. The CDR3 has 16 residues.

V gene TRBV7-2 combines with J gene TRBJ2-1, with 11 bases that match TRBD2. The CDR3 contains 14 residues. With 8 bases clipped from V and 2 bases from J, the junction kept 2 bases outside the gene matches. Per germline, CDR1 SGHTA and CDR2 FQGNSA. The DNA of the CDR3 is TGTGCCAGCTCGGGACTAGCGGCCTACAATGAGCAGTTCTTC. This codes for CASSGLAAYNEQFF.

The chain recombines TRBV10-3 with TRBJ1-1; no clear D gene. Deletions cut 4 bases from V and 3 bases from J, with 12 bases between. Germline V lookup: CDR1 ENHRY, CDR2 SYGVKD. The CDR3 contains 14 residues. CDR3 protein: CAISGGGKDTEAFF. The CDR3 nucleotides are TGTGCCATCAGTGGAGGAGGGAAGGACACTGAAGCTTTCTTT.

The chain recombines TRBV9 with TRBJ1-2; 7 nucleotides agree with TRBD1. Germline V gene sequence: CDR1 SGDLS, CDR2 YYNGEE. The V segment lost 0 bases and the J segment 3 bases; nucleotides outside the gene matches: 5. The CDR3 spans 15 residues. The CDR3 nucleotides are TGTGCCAGCAGCGTAGGACAGGGTGACGACTATGGCTACACCTTC. This encodes CASSVGQGDDYGYTF.

This rearrangement joins TRBV7-8 to TRBJ1-2; D may be TRBD1 (6 bases). V lost 5 bases, J lost 4 bases, and 17 bases lay in between. CDR3 length: 15 amino acids. Germline assignment: CDR1 SGHVS and CDR2 FQNEAQ. The CDR3 region is CASSVSTGPAYGYTF. CDR3 DNA: TGTGCCAGCAGCGTTAGTACAGGGCCAGCCTATGGCTACACCTTC.

V usage is TRBV11-3 and J usage is TRBJ1-1, with D maybe TRBD1 (5 bases). V was shortened by 5 bases and J by 4 bases, with 11 bases between the two germline ends. CDR1 and CDR2 (germline): SGHNT, YENEEA. The CDR3 is 13 amino acids. Here the CDR3 reads CASSPGRATEAFF. CDR3 sequence (DNA): TGTGCCAGCAGCCCAGGGAGGGCCACTGAAGCTTTCTTT.

The chain joins TRBV4-2 to TRBJ2-7, with TRBD1 matching 7 bases. Germline assignment: CDR1 LGHNA and CDR2 YNFKEQ. V lost 1 base, J lost 5 bases, and 8 bases stayed unmatched. The CDR3 covers 15 residues. This CDR3 is CASSQVGTEPNEQYF. CDR3 DNA sequence: TGTGCCAGCAGCCAAGTCGGGACAGAGCCCAACGAGCAGTACTTC.

The chain is built from TRBV7-2 and TRBJ2-1; D gene uncertain. CDR1 is SGHTA and CDR2 is FQGNSA in the germline V gene. CDR3 length: 15 residues. Trimming cost V 1 base and J 0 bases, with 7 bases left between them. In DNA, the CDR3 is TGTGCCAGCAGCTTAGAACATTCCTCCTACAATGAGCAGTTCTTC. This sequence encodes CASSLEHSSYNEQFF. Looking up the rest from reference TRBV7-2 and TRBJ2-1 gives the full variable domain: GAGVSQSPSNKVTEKGKDVELRCDPISGHTALYWYRQSLGQGLEFLIYFQGNSAPDKSGLPSDRFSAERTGGSVSTLTIQRTQQEDSAVYLCASSLEHSSYNEQFFGPGTRLTVL.

The gene calls are TRBV7-6 and TRBJ1-1; D call uncertain. CDR1 SGHVS and CDR2 FNYEAQ come from the germline V gene. The CDR3 spans 13 residues. With 5 bases removed from V and 6 bases from J, the gap between germline ends came to 13 bases. The CDR3 DNA is TGTGCCAGCAGCCCCTCGGGCGGGGCTGAAGCTTTCTTT. It translates to CASSPSGGAEAFF.

The rearrangement uses TRBV12-5 and TRBJ2-5; 7 bases line up with TRBD2. Germline assignment: CDR1 LGHNT and CDR2 FRNRAP. CDR3 size: 15 residues. V trimming: 1 base; J trimming: 5 bases; junction bases outside the gene matches: 7. The CDR3 region is CASGLASVGGETQYF. The CDR3 DNA sequence: TGTGCTAGTGGTTTGGCCTCCGTGGGGGGGGAGACCCAGTACTTC. Full variable domain (remainder filled in from reference TRBV12-5 and TRBJ2-5): DARVTQTPRHKVTEMGQEVTMRCQPILGHNTVFWYRQTMMQGLELLAYFRNRAPLDDSGMPKDRFSAEMPDATLATLKIQPSEPRDSAVYFCASGLASVGGETQYFGPGTRLLVL.

The genes are TRBV5-1 and TRBJ2-7; D is perhaps TRBD1 (5 bases). The CDR3 covers 15 residues. The ends were cut back, 4 bases at V and 6 bases at J, with 20 bases in the middle. Germline-derived CDR1 and CDR2 are SGHRS and YFSETQ. Written as DNA, the CDR3 is TGCGCCAGCAGCCGCGCCGGGCAGGGTCATCGCGAGCAGTACTTC. Its translation: CASSRAGQGHREQYF.